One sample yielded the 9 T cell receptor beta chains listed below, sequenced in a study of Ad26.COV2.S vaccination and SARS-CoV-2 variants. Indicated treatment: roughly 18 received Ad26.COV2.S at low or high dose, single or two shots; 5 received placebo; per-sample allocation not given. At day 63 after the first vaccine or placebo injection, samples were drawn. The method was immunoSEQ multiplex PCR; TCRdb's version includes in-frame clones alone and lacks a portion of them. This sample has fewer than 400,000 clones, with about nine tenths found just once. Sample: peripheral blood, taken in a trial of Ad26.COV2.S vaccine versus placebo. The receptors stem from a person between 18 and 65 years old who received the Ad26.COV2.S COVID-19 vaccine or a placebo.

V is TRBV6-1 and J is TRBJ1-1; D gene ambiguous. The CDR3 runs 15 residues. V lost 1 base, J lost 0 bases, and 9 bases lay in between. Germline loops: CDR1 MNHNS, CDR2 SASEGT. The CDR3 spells CASSEGVYLNTEAFF. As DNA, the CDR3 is TGTGCCAGCAGTGAAGGTGTCTACCTGAACACTGAAGCTTTCTTT.

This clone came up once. Written as DNA, the CDR3 is TGTGCCAGCAGCCAAGAGTGGGGGAGGAACACTGAAGCTTTCTTT. Translating gives CASSQEWGRNTEAFF. This chain joins TRBV3-1 (or the pseudogene TRBV3-2) and TRBJ1-1, with D perhaps TRBD1 (5 bases). This CDR3 has 15 amino acids. V gave up 0 bases and J gave up 1 base, with 9 bases separating them. Per the germline V gene, CDR1 is LGHDT and CDR2 is YNNKEL (reference sequence).

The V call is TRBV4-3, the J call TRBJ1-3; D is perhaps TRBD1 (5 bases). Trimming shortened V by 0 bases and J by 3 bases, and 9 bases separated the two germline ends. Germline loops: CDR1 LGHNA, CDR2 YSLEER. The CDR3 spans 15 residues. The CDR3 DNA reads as TGCGCCAGCAGCCAAGAAGCGGACATTGGAAACACCATATATTTT. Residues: CASSQEADIGNTIYF.

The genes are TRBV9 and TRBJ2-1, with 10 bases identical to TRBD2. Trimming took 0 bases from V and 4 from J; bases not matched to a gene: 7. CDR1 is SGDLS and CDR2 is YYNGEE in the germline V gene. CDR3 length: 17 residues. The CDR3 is CASSVAIAGGVYNEQFF. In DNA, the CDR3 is TGTGCCAGCAGCGTAGCCATAGCGGGAGGCGTTTACAATGAGCAGTTCTTC. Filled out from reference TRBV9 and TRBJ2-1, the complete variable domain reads DSGVTQTPKHLITATGQRVTLRCSPRSGDLSVYWYQQSLDQGLQFLIQYYNGEERAKGNILERFSAQQFPDLHSELNLSSLELGDSALYFCASSVAIAGGVYNEQFFGPGTRLTVL.

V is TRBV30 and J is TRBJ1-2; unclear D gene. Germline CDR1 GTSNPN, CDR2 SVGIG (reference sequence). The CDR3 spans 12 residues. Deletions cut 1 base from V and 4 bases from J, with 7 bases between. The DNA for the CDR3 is TGTGCCTGGAGTGACCCCCTCTATGGCTACACCTTC. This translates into CAWSDPLYGYTF.

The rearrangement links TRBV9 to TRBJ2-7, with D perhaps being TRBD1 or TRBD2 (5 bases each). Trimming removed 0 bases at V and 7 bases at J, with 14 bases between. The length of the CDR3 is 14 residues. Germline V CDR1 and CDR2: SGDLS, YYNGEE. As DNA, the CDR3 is TGTGCCAGCAGCGTAGATGGATCTTGGGGGGAGCAGTACTTC. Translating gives CASSVDGSWGEQYF.

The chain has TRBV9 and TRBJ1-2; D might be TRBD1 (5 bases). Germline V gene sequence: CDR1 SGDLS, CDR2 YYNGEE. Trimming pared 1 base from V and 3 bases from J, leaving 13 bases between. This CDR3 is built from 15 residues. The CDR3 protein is CASSVSWVGDYGYTF. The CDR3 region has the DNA TGTGCCAGCAGCGTATCTTGGGTAGGGGACTATGGCTACACCTTC.

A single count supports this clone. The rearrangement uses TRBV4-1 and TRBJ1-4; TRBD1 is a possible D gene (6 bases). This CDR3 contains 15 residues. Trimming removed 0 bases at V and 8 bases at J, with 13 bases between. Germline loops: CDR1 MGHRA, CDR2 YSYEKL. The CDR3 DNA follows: TGCGCCAGCAGCCAAGATCCGGACAGTTGGGAAAAACTGTTTTTT. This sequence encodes CASSQDPDSWEKLFF.

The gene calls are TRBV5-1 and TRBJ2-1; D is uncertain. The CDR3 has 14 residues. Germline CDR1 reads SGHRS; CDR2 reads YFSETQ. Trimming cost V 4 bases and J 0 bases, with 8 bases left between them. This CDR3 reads CASSNSSSYNEQFF. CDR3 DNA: TGCGCCAGCAGCAACAGTAGCTCCTACAATGAGCAGTTCTTC.